Described below is a single T cell receptor beta chain sequence and its context. Clones were read by immunoSEQ multiplex PCR, and TCRdb kept only the in-frame ones, dropping some. The data hold 150,000 or so clones, with about three quarters observed a single time. This sample is drawn from a study of blood T cell repertoires in COVID-19. The overall study: The United States, Italy and Spain supplied acute and convalescent COVID-19 samples. Nucleic acid was either cDNA or gDNA, and it came from T cells, B-cell-depleted T cells, or PBMCs.

Clinical histories supplied by participants themselves formed the basis of cohort assignment. The recovered donors of Cohort 3 showed two negative PCRs, clearance, or symptom resolution. This CDR3 has 13 residues. Germline CDR1 reads KGHSH; CDR2 reads LQKENI. Trimming cost V 3 bases and J 8 bases, with 13 bases left between them. The TCR comes from a woman between 50 and 59 years old who had recovered from COVID-19. Sequenced: PBMCs or T cells enriched from blood (not recorded which). This sequence joins TRBV18 and TRBJ1-2; possibly TRBD1 for D (6 bases). The CDR3 region is CASSPDSIGGYTF. CDR3 in DNA: TGTGCCAGCTCACCGGACAGTATCGGGGGCTACACCTTC.